Listed below are T cell receptor beta chains from one sample, sequenced in a study of blood T cell repertoires in COVID-19. Clones were read by immunoSEQ multiplex PCR, and TCRdb kept only the in-frame ones, dropping some. Of some 5,900 clones listed, 86% are singletons. The sequenced sample consisted of peripheral blood. All receptors derive from a human donor in a cohort sampled during active COVID-19. Each CDR3 is given with its conserved first and last residue. D genes are given only for firm matches. Clone size appears in some rows only: once, few, many, or a class for an expanded clone.

D: NA
size: NA
V: TRBV5-1
J: TRBJ1-2
DNA: TGCGCCAGCAGCTTGATCACAAACAACTATGGCTACACCTTC
CDR3: CASSLITNNYGYTF

D: NA
size: NA
V: TRBV7-9
J: TRBJ2-2
DNA: TGTGCCAGCAGCTCCCAGGGGCCCGGGGAGCTGTTTTTT
CDR3: CASSSQGPGELFF

D: NA
size: NA
V: TRBV19
J: TRBJ1-1
DNA: TGTGCCAGTACCACCAGGTTGAGGACACTAAACACTGAAGCTTTCTTT
CDR3: CASTTRLRTLNTEAFF

D: NA
size: NA
V: TRBV6-6
J: TRBJ1-5
DNA: TGTGCCAGCTACGACAGTAACAATCAGCCCCAGCATTTT
CDR3: CASYDSNNQPQHF

D: NA
size: once
V: TRBV2
J: TRBJ1-4
DNA: TGTGCCAGCCGCTCACAGGGAACTAATGAAAAACTGTTTTTT
CDR3: CASRSQGTNEKLFF

D: NA
size: NA
V: TRBV7-9
J: TRBJ2-1
DNA: TGTGCCAGCAGCCTTAACAATGAGCAGTTCTTC
CDR3: CASSLNNEQFF

D: NA
size: NA
V: TRBV5-1
J: TRBJ2-2
DNA: TGCGCCAGCAGCTTGGGACAGGTGATCGGGGAGCTGTTTTTT
CDR3: CASSLGQVIGELFF

D: NA
size: NA
V: TRBV6-2/TRBV6-3
J: TRBJ2-6
DNA: TGTGCCAGCAGTTCGCCAGGGACTGGGGCCAACGTCCTGACTTTC
CDR3: CASSSPGTGANVLTF

D: NA
size: NA
V: TRBV2
J: TRBJ1-5
DNA: TGTGCCAGCAGTGATCAGATATATAGCAATCAGCCCCAGCATTTT
CDR3: CASSDQIYSNQPQHF

D: TRBD2
size: NA
V: TRBV28
J: TRBJ2-1
DNA: TGTGCCAGCAGTCCACTAGCGGGGGGTCTCTACAATGAGCAGTTCTTC
CDR3: CASSPLAGGLYNEQFF

D: NA
size: NA
V: TRBV5-1
J: TRBJ2-5
DNA: TGCGCCAGCAACCCTGCGGGTCTACAAGAGACCCAGTACTTC
CDR3: CASNPAGLQETQYF

D: TRBD2
size: NA
V: TRBV9
J: TRBJ2-7
DNA: TGTGCCAGCAGCGTAGTAGGAGCGGGGGTTAATGACGAGCAGTACTTC
CDR3: CASSVVGAGVNDEQYF

D: NA
size: NA
V: TRBV12-3/TRBV12-4
J: TRBJ1-1
DNA: TGTGCCAGCATGTTACGGGGAGTACCTGAAGCTTTCTTT
CDR3: CASMLRGVPEAFF

D: TRBD1
size: NA
V: TRBV19
J: TRBJ2-2
DNA: TGTGCCAGTAGTATCGGGACAGACCTGAACACCGGGGAGCTGTTTTTT
CDR3: CASSIGTDLNTGELFF

D: NA
size: once
V: TRBV2
J: TRBJ1-2
DNA: TGTGCCAGCAGTGATACACCGGGTACTGGCTACACCTTC
CDR3: CASSDTPGTGYTF

D: NA
size: NA
V: TRBV4-1
J: TRBJ2-2
DNA: TGCGCCAGCAGTCGGGTCACCGGGGAGCTGTTTTTT
CDR3: CASSRVTGELFF

D: NA
size: NA
V: TRBV7-2
J: TRBJ1-5
DNA: TGTGCCAGCAACACGGGGGGCAATCAGCCCCAGCATTTT
CDR3: CASNTGGNQPQHF

D: NA
size: NA
V: TRBV6-5
J: TRBJ2-7
DNA: TGTGCCACCCTTTTTTTATCTCCAGAAGGAGGGGAGCAGTACTTC
CDR3: CATLFLSPEGGEQYF

D: NA
size: NA
V: TRBV18
J: TRBJ1-4
DNA: TGTGCCAGCTCACCGGGCCCCTGGGCAACTAATGAAAAACTGTTTTTT
CDR3: CASSPGPWATNEKLFF

D: NA
size: NA
V: TRBV6-5
J: TRBJ1-1
DNA: TGTGCCAGCAGTCAGGACAATTACGACACTGAAGCTTTCTTT
CDR3: CASSQDNYDTEAFF

D: NA
size: NA
V: TRBV6-5
J: TRBJ1-1
DNA: TGTGCCAGCAGTTTCCGACAGCGAGGAATCACTGAAGCTTTCTTT
CDR3: CASSFRQRGITEAFF

D: NA
size: NA
V: TRBV10-3
J: TRBJ2-1
DNA: TGTGCCATCAGTGAGTCGGCTGGCACAGGAAACAATGAGCAGTTCTTC
CDR3: CAISESAGTGNNEQFF

D: NA
size: NA
V: TRBV23-1
J: TRBJ2-5
DNA: TGCGCCAGTCCACCGGCGGGACTCCAAGAGACCCAGTACTTC
CDR3: CASPPAGLQETQYF

D: TRBD2
size: NA
V: TRBV5-1
J: TRBJ2-7
DNA: TGCGCCAGCAGCACCGGACTAGCTCGGGGTGAGCAGTACTTC
CDR3: CASSTGLARGEQYF

D: NA
size: NA
V: TRBV7-8
J: TRBJ2-1
DNA: TGTGCCAGCAGCCAAGCTTCGGACTTTTCACCCTACAATGAGCAGTTCTTC
CDR3: CASSQASDFSPYNEQFF

D: TRBD1
size: NA
V: TRBV6-5
J: TRBJ2-2
DNA: TGTGCCAGCAGTACCTGGACAGGGGCCGGGGAGCTGTTTTTT
CDR3: CASSTWTGAGELFF

D: TRBD1
size: NA
V: TRBV11-2
J: TRBJ2-1
DNA: TGTGCCAGCAGCCCTGACAGGGTTGGATACAAGGAGCAGTTCTTC
CDR3: CASSPDRVGYKEQFF

D: NA
size: NA
V: TRBV29-1
J: TRBJ2-7
DNA: TGCAGCGTTGAACTCAGTCCCCAAGAGGGCTACGAGCAGTACTTC
CDR3: CSVELSPQEGYEQYF

D: TRBD2
size: NA
V: TRBV3-1/TRBV3-2
J: TRBJ2-3
DNA: TGTGCCAGCAGCCAGGCTCGGACTAGCGGCACAGATACGCAGTATTTT
CDR3: CASSQARTSGTDTQYF

D: TRBD1
size: NA
V: TRBV7-3
J: TRBJ1-4
DNA: TGTGCCAGCAGCTTATCGGGACAGGGGGCAAATGAAAAACTGTTTTTT
CDR3: CASSLSGQGANEKLFF

D: NA
size: NA
V: TRBV5-6
J: TRBJ1-2
DNA: TGTGCCAGCAGGGTAAGGGAGAGCTATGGCTACACCTTC
CDR3: CASRVRESYGYTF

D: NA
size: NA
V: TRBV9
J: TRBJ1-2
DNA: TGTGCCAGCAGCGTAGGGGGGGACTTAGATAACTATGGCTACACCTTC
CDR3: CASSVGGDLDNYGYTF

D: TRBD1
size: once
V: TRBV27
J: TRBJ1-5
DNA: TGTGCCAGCAGTCCTGACAGGGTTTTAAATCAGCCCCAGCATTTT
CDR3: CASSPDRVLNQPQHF

D: NA
size: NA
V: TRBV19
J: TRBJ1-1
DNA: TGTGCCAGTAGTCCCATATCAGGGCAGCAAGCTTTCTTT
CDR3: CASSPISGQQAFF

D: NA
size: NA
V: TRBV18
J: TRBJ2-3
DNA: TGTGCCAGCTCACCGGCCGTGGCGGCTAGCACAGATACGCAGTATTTT
CDR3: CASSPAVAASTDTQYF

D: TRBD1
size: NA
V: TRBV7-3
J: TRBJ1-2
DNA: TGTGCCAGCAGCCCAGCAGGGGGCACAGGGTATGGCTACACCTTC
CDR3: CASSPAGGTGYGYTF

D: TRBD2
size: NA
V: TRBV30
J: TRBJ2-1
DNA: TGTGCCTGGACCGGCCAACTAGCGGGGGGGCCTTCTCTCTTC
CDR3: CAWTGQLAGGPSLF

D: NA
size: NA
V: TRBV9
J: TRBJ2-3
DNA: TGTGCCAGCAGTAGAGGGGGATTCACAGATACGCAGTATTTT
CDR3: CASSRGGFTDTQYF

D: TRBD2
size: NA
V: TRBV13
J: TRBJ2-5
DNA: TGTGCCAGCAGCTTTGCTAGCGGGGGCCGGGTTGGGGAGACCCAGTACTTC
CDR3: CASSFASGGRVGETQYF

D: TRBD2
size: NA
V: TRBV11-3
J: TRBJ2-5
DNA: TGTGCCAGCAGCTCCGGGACTAGCGGGGTAAAGTACTTC
CDR3: CASSSGTSGVKYF

D: TRBD2
size: NA
V: TRBV12-3/TRBV12-4
J: TRBJ2-1
DNA: TGTGCGAGCAGACTAGCGGGTTACAATGAGCAGTTCTTC
CDR3: CASRLAGYNEQFF

D: NA
size: NA
V: TRBV6-5
J: TRBJ1-6
DNA: TGTGCCAGCAGTTACTCTGGGGGGAATTCACCCCTCCACTTT
CDR3: CASSYSGGNSPLHF

D: TRBD1
size: once
V: TRBV7-7
J: TRBJ1-2
DNA: TGTGCCAGCAGCTTAAGGGACAGGGTTTCTTATGGCTACACCTTC
CDR3: CASSLRDRVSYGYTF

D: NA
size: NA
V: TRBV14
J: TRBJ2-5
DNA: TGTGCCAGCAGCCAAAACAGGGTGGGGGTCCAAGAGACCCAGTACTTC
CDR3: CASSQNRVGVQETQYF

D: TRBD1
size: NA
V: TRBV15
J: TRBJ1-1
DNA: TGTGCCACCAGCGGGACAGGGGATGCCACTGAAGCTTTCTTT
CDR3: CATSGTGDATEAFF

D: TRBD1
size: NA
V: TRBV7-9
J: TRBJ2-7
DNA: TGTGCCAGCAGCTCTTCCGGGACAGGTAAAGAGCAGTACTTC
CDR3: CASSSSGTGKEQYF

D: NA
size: once
V: TRBV2
J: TRBJ1-1
DNA: TGTGCCGGATCGATGACAGGAGACATGAACACTGAAGCTTTCTTT
CDR3: CAGSMTGDMNTEAFF

D: TRBD2
size: NA
V: TRBV10-2
J: TRBJ2-5
DNA: TGCGCCAGCTCCTGGGGCGGGGGACCCCAAGAGACCCAGTACTTC
CDR3: CASSWGGGPQETQYF

D: NA
size: NA
V: TRBV6-5
J: TRBJ1-1
DNA: TGTGCCAGCAGCATCGTCCACATGAACACTGAAGCTTTCTTT
CDR3: CASSIVHMNTEAFF

D: TRBD1
size: NA
V: TRBV7-9
J: TRBJ2-2
DNA: TGTGCCAGCAGCTTAGTGGGACAGTCCGGGGAGCTGTTTTTT
CDR3: CASSLVGQSGELFF

D: NA
size: NA
V: TRBV3-1/TRBV3-2
J: TRBJ1-2
DNA: TGTGCCAGCAGCCCCAACACAGGGAGATATGGCTACACCTTC
CDR3: CASSPNTGRYGYTF

D: NA
size: NA
V: TRBV5-1
J: TRBJ2-6
DNA: TGCGCCAGCAGCCGCGGTGAAGGGGCCAACGTCCTGACTTTC
CDR3: CASSRGEGANVLTF

D: TRBD1
size: NA
V: TRBV7-8
J: TRBJ1-3
DNA: TGTGCCAGCAGCCCCCCCACAGGGGGTGCCGGAAACACCATATATTTT
CDR3: CASSPPTGGAGNTIYF

D: TRBD1
size: NA
V: TRBV4-1
J: TRBJ1-6
DNA: TGCGCCAGCAGCCAGCCTTATTGGGGACAGAATAATTCACCCCTCCACTTT
CDR3: CASSQPYWGQNNSPLHF

D: NA
size: NA
V: TRBV7-9
J: TRBJ1-2
DNA: TGTGCCAGCAGCTTAGAAGCGGGGGGCGGCTACACCTTC
CDR3: CASSLEAGGGYTF

D: NA
size: few
V: TRBV12-3/TRBV12-4
J: TRBJ2-2
DNA: TGTGCCAGCAGAACCAGGAACACCGGGGAGCTGTTTTTT
CDR3: CASRTRNTGELFF

D: NA
size: NA
V: TRBV19
J: TRBJ1-6
DNA: TGTGCCAGTAGTATAGGTGACTTGTCACCCCTCCACTTT
CDR3: CASSIGDLSPLHF

D: TRBD1
size: few
V: TRBV27
J: TRBJ1-6
DNA: TGTGCCAGCAGTTTTGGGACAGGGCGGAGTTCACCCCTCCACTTT
CDR3: CASSFGTGRSSPLHF

D: NA
size: NA
V: TRBV18
J: TRBJ1-5
DNA: TGTGCCAGCTCACCAGTCAGAAGTCAGAATCAGCCCCAGCATTTT
CDR3: CASSPVRSQNQPQHF